The rows below give T cell receptor beta chains drawn from one sample of a study of identical twins. In TCRdb, the 5' RACE reads were re-called with MiXCR into one record per CDR3 protein. The sample has 650,000 to 800,000 distinct CDR3 sequences, around 8.6% seen once. The sample was also linked to a second study, of yellow fever vaccine responses in identical twins.

Source material: PBMCs. The receptor set was obtained from a woman younger than 30 in good health. CDR3s leave out the opening cysteine and the closing phenylalanine or tryptophan.

>TRBJ1-2|TRBV24-1
ATSDPGTVYT
>TRBJ2-5|TRBV5-1
ASSLGGGVQETQY
>TRBJ1-5|TRBV9
ASSVEGQSNQPQH
>TRBJ2-3|TRBV15
ATSRVGGTDTQY
>TRBJ1-5|TRBV7-2
ASSPGISNQPQH
>TRBJ2-1|TRBV4-1
ATQTAGSSYNEQF
>TRBJ2-2|TRBV6-2/TRBV6-3
ASSSRRSGRSNTGELF
>TRBJ2-7|TRBV14
ASSQDPGQDEQY
>TRBJ2-1|TRBV15
ATSRDPTAVNEQF
>TRBJ2-1|TRBV4-3
ASSPRGEGTFEQF
>TRBJ2-7|TRBV7-9
ASSSELQKGYEQY
>TRBJ1-1|TRBV7-9
ASSDRPGREEAF
>TRBJ2-3|TRBV7-9
ASSQASGGTDTQY
>TRBJ2-1|TRBV9
ASSDGRLAGVDEQF
>TRBJ2-7|TRBV29-1
SVAVGAESEQY
>TRBJ2-7|TRBV3-1
ASSQGSYGLAGFYEQY
>TRBJ2-1|TRBV7-9
ARRQAGGDEQF
>TRBJ2-7|TRBV20-1
SARRRLSSYEQY
>TRBJ2-3|TRBV6-1
ASRMTASTDTQY
>TRBJ2-7|TRBV20-1
SASLGSAYEQY
>TRBJ2-5|TRBV27
ASSDLETQY
>TRBJ1-5|TRBV12-3/TRBV12-4
ASSFEAGGNQPQH
>TRBJ2-1|TRBV6-2/TRBV6-3
ASSYPSGYNEQF
>TRBJ2-1|TRBV3-1
ASSLRLAGGSYNEQF